The 22 T cell receptor beta chains presented below share a single source sample, sequenced in a study of molecular identifiers for immune sequencing clone quantification. Via MiXCR, TCRdb re-called the PCR reads, giving one row per CDR3 protein. The sample records 490,000 or so distinct CDR3 sequences, around a fifth being singletons. Sequenced material: naive CD8+ T cells from blood, with Jurkat cell RNA spiked in. Subset noted: FACS-sorted CD8+CD4-CCR7+CD45RA+ naive T cells. The source of these receptors is a human donor in good health. Some libraries in this study had Jurkat cell RNA spiked in.

Only a few counts were recorded for this clonotype. This CDR3 is CSARWGTEAFF. The CDR3 nucleotides read TGCAGTGCTAGGTGGGGAACTGAAGCTTTCTTT. The chain uses TRBV20-1 and TRBJ1-1, with D unresolved. CDR1 and CDR2 (germline): DFQATT, SNEGSKA (reference sequence). With 3 bases removed from V and 5 bases from J, the gap between germline ends came to 7 bases. The CDR3 has 11 residues.

In this sample, this clonotype turned up many times. V and J are TRBV4-3 and TRBJ1-1; D is unresolved. V lost 0 bases and J 7 bases, leaving 12 bases between the germline ends. The CDR3 spans 14 residues. CDR1 is LGHNA, CDR2 YSLEER, per germline. Here the CDR3 DNA reads TGCGCCAGCAGCCAAGACGCGGGAAAAGGTGAAGCTTTCTTT. Protein: CASSQDAGKGEAFF.

This clonotype appeared a few times. The CDR3 DNA reads TGTGCCAGCAGTTACTCACAGGGCATCGAGACCCAGTACTTC. This translates into CASSYSQGIETQYF. The chain has TRBV6-2 or TRBV6-3 and TRBJ2-5; D is perhaps TRBD1 (6 bases). The CDR3 is 14 amino acids. Trimming pared 0 bases from V and 5 bases from J, leaving 10 bases between. CDR1 and CDR2 from the germline V gene are MNHEY and SVGEGT.

This clonotype was detected only a few times. The rearrangement joins TRBV11-3 to TRBJ2-7; D gene uncertain. The length of the CDR3 is 17 residues. Germline lookup yields CDR1 SGHNT and CDR2 YENEEA. Deletions cut 3 bases from V and 3 bases from J, with 21 bases between. For the CDR3, the DNA is TGTGCCAGCAGCTTGGTAATAAGGAGACGGACCTTCTACGAGCAGTACTTC. Its protein product is CASSLVIRRRTFYEQYF.

The chain employs TRBV30 and TRBJ1-5; unclear D gene. CDR3 size: 14 residues. CDR1 is GTSNPN and CDR2 is SVGIG in the germline V gene (reference sequence). The germline V and J ends were trimmed by 0 bases and 6 bases, with 12 bases remaining between them. The CDR3 DNA sequence: TGTGCCTGGAGTGTTCAGATTGGCGGTCAGCCCCAGCATTTT. As protein: CAWSVQIGGQPQHF.

This clonotype was picked up many times. The gene calls are TRBV4-1 and TRBJ2-7; no reliable D call. Germline values: CDR1 MGHRA, CDR2 YSYEKL. V lost 4 bases and J 7 bases, leaving 14 bases between the germline ends. The CDR3 has 13 residues. DNA for the CDR3: TGCGCCAGCAGCCCCCCCGGTGTGCGTGAGCAGTACTTC. This codes for CASSPPGVREQYF.

This chain links TRBV12-3 or TRBV12-4 with TRBJ1-6; D is undetermined. CDR3 length: 11 residues. The V and J ends lost 6 bases and 9 bases respectively, with 6 bases between them. The CDR3 spells CASSFSSPLHF. The CDR3 DNA reads TGTGCCAGCAGCTTCAGTTCACCCCTCCACTTT.

As for this clonotype: A much larger clone is a single base away; this may be a read error. This chain connects TRBV29-1 to TRBJ2-7; D is uncertain. Deletions cut 6 bases from V and 3 bases from J, with 9 bases between. This CDR3 is 11 amino acids long. Per the germline V gene, CDR1 is SQVTM and CDR2 is ANQGSEA. The CDR3 sequence: CSVLDGYEQYF. The CDR3, as DNA: TGCAGCGTCTTGGACGGCTACGAGCAGTACTTC.

V gene TRBV10-3 combines with J gene TRBJ1-6, with a weak D call TRBD1 (5 bases). In germline, CDR1 is ENHRY, CDR2 SYGVKD. V dropped 3 bases and J dropped 8 bases, with 8 bases sitting between them. The CDR3 is 13 amino acids. The chain's CDR3 is CAISDGGDSPLHF. CDR3 bases: TGTGCCATCAGTGATGGAGGGGATTCACCCCTCCACTTT.

This clonotype showed up many times. The chain has TRBV5-6 and TRBJ2-3; D may be TRBD1 (5 bases). Germline V gene data show CDR1 as SGHDT and CDR2 as YYEEEE. This CDR3 contains 16 residues. V was trimmed by 4 bases and J by 2 bases, leaving 17 bases between them. The CDR3 loop reads CASSLGADTYTDTQYF. DNA for the CDR3: TGTGCCAGCAGCCTAGGGGCTGACACTTACACAGATACGCAGTATTTT.

This clonotype was recorded at least ten times. The rearrangement joins TRBV10-3 to TRBJ2-3; maybe TRBD2 (6 bases). Germline CDR1 ENHRY, CDR2 SYGVKD. V was clipped by 3 bases and J by 2 bases, with 12 bases between them. This CDR3 has 15 residues. The CDR3 sequence: CAISDPSDSTDTQYF. The CDR3 nucleotides are TGTGCCATCAGTGACCCTAGCGACTCCACAGATACGCAGTATTTT.

This clonotype was counted between two and nine times. This chain links TRBV12-3 or TRBV12-4 with TRBJ1-2; 10 nucleotides match TRBD1. Germline trimming cut 5 bases from V and 3 bases from J; bases unmatched to any gene: 6. The length of the CDR3 is 15 residues. The CDR3 loop reads CASSAWTGGDYGYTF. CDR3 DNA: TGTGCCAGCAGTGCCTGGACAGGGGGGGACTATGGCTACACCTTC.

This clonotype was observed at least ten times. This sequence joins TRBV5-1 and TRBJ2-7; D uncertain. The CDR3 runs 13 residues. CDR1 and CDR2 from the germline V gene are SGHRS and YFSETQ. Trimming pared 0 bases from V and 6 bases from J, leaving 10 bases between. The CDR3 nucleotides read TGCGCCAGCAGCTTGGTGGGTAGAGGCGAGCAGTACTTC. Translation gives CASSLVGRGEQYF.

In the case of this clonotype: Since a much larger clone is just one base distant, this may be a read error. V gene TRBV27 combines with J gene TRBJ2-3, with TRBD2 identical over 8 bases. With 3 bases clipped from V and 2 bases from J, the junction kept 4 bases outside the gene matches. The CDR3 consists of 15 residues. CDR1 is MNHEY and CDR2 is SMNVEV in the germline V gene (reference sequence). CDR3 sequence: CASSFSAGVTDTQYF. The CDR3 coding sequence is TGTGCCAGCAGTTTCTCAGCGGGGGTCACAGATACGCAGTATTTT.

V gene TRBV20-1 combines with J gene TRBJ1-1, with 8 bases matching TRBD1. This CDR3 has 14 amino acids. V lost 5 bases, J lost 11 bases, and 16 bases stayed unmatched. Germline assignment: CDR1 DFQATT and CDR2 SNEGSKA (reference sequence). The CDR3 loop is CSAGGMDRALGAFF. The CDR3, as DNA: TGCAGTGCTGGCGGAATGGACAGGGCTTTGGGCGCTTTCTTT.

This clonotype was detected many times. The rearrangement links TRBV7-8 to TRBJ1-1; D gene ambiguous. The germline gives CDR1 SGHVS, CDR2 FQNEAQ. The CDR3 loop spans 15 amino acids. V was clipped by 0 bases and J by 2 bases, with 10 bases between them. The CDR3: CASSLASHQNTEAFF. The DNA of the CDR3 is TGTGCCAGCAGCTTAGCGTCACACCAAAACACTGAAGCTTTCTTT.

A remark on this clonotype: The CDR3 does not close with the conserved phenylalanine or tryptophan, likely indicating a read error. The chain employs TRBV4-1 and TRBJ2-1; 8 bases agree with TRBD2. V was pared by 4 bases and J by 1 base, with 0 bases of the junction left unmatched. The length of the CDR3 is 14 residues. Germline values: CDR1 MGHRA, CDR2 YSYEKL. The CDR3 here is CASSPGGSYNEQFL. In DNA form, the CDR3 reads TGCGCCAGCAGCCCGGGAGGGTCCTACAATGAGCAGTTCCTC.

J is TRBJ1-2 and V is TRBV9; D unresolved. The CDR3 is made up of 14 amino acids. Trimming left V 4 bases short and J 4 bases short, with 14 bases between. Looked up from germline, CDR1 is SGDLS and CDR2 is YYNGEE. This CDR3 reads CASSQEATGYGYTF. CDR3 in DNA: TGTGCCAGCAGCCAAGAGGCTACCGGCTATGGCTACACCTTC.

This clonotype was seen repeatedly, ten times or more. This chain uses TRBV12-3 or TRBV12-4 with TRBJ2-1, with D perhaps being TRBD1 or TRBD2 (6 bases each). There are 14 residues in the CDR3. Trimming removed 3 bases from V and 5 bases from J, with 11 bases in between. The CDR3 DNA reads TGTGCCAGCAGTTTGCAAAGGGGGGACAATGAGCAGTTCTTC. This codes for CASSLQRGDNEQFF.

In regard to this clonotype: This likely comes from a read error, as the CDR3 has no conserved phenylalanine or tryptophan at its end. J is TRBJ2-7 and V is TRBV20-1; the D gene is possibly TRBD2 (5 bases). This CDR3 comprises 12 residues. Germline CDR1 reads DFQATT; CDR2 reads SNEGSKA (reference sequence). The CDR3 DNA follows: TGCGGTGCTAGAGGTGACGGACTCGAGCAGTACCTC. Its protein product is CGARGDGLEQYL.

In regard to this clonotype: This may arise from a read error, as a much more abundant clone is one base away. This CDR3 fails to terminate in the conserved phenylalanine or tryptophan, so it likely reflects a read error. The chain carries TRBV20-1 and TRBJ2-7, with D tentatively TRBD1 (6 bases). CDR1 and CDR2 from the germline V gene are DFQATT and SNEGSKA (reference sequence). CDR3 length: 12 amino acids. The V and J ends lost 3 bases and 5 bases respectively, with 11 bases between them. The CDR3: CSASPQGHEQYL. The CDR3 region has the DNA TGCAGTGCTAGTCCACAGGGCCACGAGCAGTACCTC.

This clonotype showed up many times. The chain combines TRBV6-2 or TRBV6-3 with TRBJ2-1; D remains ambiguous. This CDR3 has 11 residues. The germline V and J ends were trimmed by 7 bases and 10 bases, with 11 bases remaining between them. Germline CDR1 and CDR2: MNHEY and SVGEGT. This CDR3 reads CASNAGPEQFF. The CDR3 bases are TGTGCCAGCAATGCTGGCCCGGAGCAGTTCTTC.